One and the same sample provided the 17 T cell receptor beta chains below, sequenced in a study of shared clonotypes between healthy human individuals. Sequencing was performed with immunoSEQ multiplex PCR; in TCRdb, only in-frame clones are kept and a portion is missing. This table holds under 1,100,000 clones, approximately 78% found once. Sequencing input: memory CD4+ T cells from PBMCs. Sample subset: CD45RA-negative fraction. The receptors derive from a man younger than 35 in good health. Some clones in this sample may be carry-over from other donors' samples.

In this sample, this clone turned up many times. Distinct nucleotide sequences in the sample also encode this CDR3. This chain links TRBV29-1 with TRBJ2-3; D is possibly TRBD2 (6 bases). This CDR3 comprises 15 residues. The V end lost 6 bases, the J end lost 0 bases, and 16 bases lay between the germline ends. The germline V gene has CDR1 SQVTM and CDR2 ANQGSEA. CDR3 sequence (DNA): TGCAGCGTCGGGCTAGGCGGGACTAGCACAGATACGCAGTATTTT. Translation gives CSVGLGGTSTDTQYF.

The V call is TRBV5-1, the J call TRBJ1-1; the D is unclear. Germline CDR1 SGHRS, CDR2 YFSETQ. The CDR3 extends over 14 amino acids. The germline V and J ends were trimmed by 2 bases and 4 bases, with 12 bases remaining between them. CDR3 DNA sequence: TGCGCCAGCAGCTTTGGAAGGGCCGCCACTGAAGCTTTCTTT. Its translation: CASSFGRAATEAFF.

This clone has just a few counts. J is TRBJ1-1 and V is TRBV9, with D perhaps matching TRBD1 (5 bases). Germline lookup yields CDR1 SGDLS and CDR2 YYNGEE. V was trimmed by 0 bases and J by 2 bases, leaving 8 bases between them. There are 14 residues in the CDR3. CDR3 nucleotide sequence: TGTGCCAGCAGCGTAGGGGACTTCAACACTGAAGCTTTCTTT. Its protein is CASSVGDFNTEAFF.

This clone was seen only once. This chain uses TRBV28 with TRBJ2-7; D gene uncertain. V was shortened by 1 base and J by 7 bases, with 11 bases between the two germline ends. Germline V gene data show CDR1 as MDHEN and CDR2 as SYDVKM. The CDR3 loop spans 13 amino acids. The CDR3 DNA follows: TGTGCCAGCAGTTTATCAAAAGCTATGGAGCAGTACTTC. Encoded protein: CASSLSKAMEQYF. Variable domain in full (rest from reference TRBV28 and TRBJ2-7): DVKVTQSSRYLVKRTGEKVFLECVQDMDHENMFWYRQDPGLGLRLIYFSYDVKMKEKGDIPEGYSVSREKKERFSLILESASTNQTSMYLCASSLSKAMEQYFGPGTRLTVT.

This clone was observed a few times. The chain carries TRBV11-2 and TRBJ1-4; 10 bases line up with TRBD1. Germline values: CDR1 SGHAT, CDR2 FQNNGV. With 5 bases clipped from V and 7 bases from J, the junction kept 16 bases outside the gene matches. CDR3 length: 18 residues. CDR3 loop: CASSRTRDRGPKGEKLFF. The CDR3 nucleotides read TGTGCCAGCAGCCGGACTCGGGACAGGGGCCCCAAGGGTGAAAAACTGTTTTTT.

The chain recombines TRBV9 with TRBJ1-2; TRBD1 might be the D (5 bases). The V gene's germline CDR1 is SGDLS and CDR2 YYNGEE. V was clipped by 1 base and J by 2 bases, with 12 bases between them. The CDR3 consists of 15 residues. CDR3 amino acids: CASSVTDTKNYGYTF. In nucleotides, the CDR3 is TGTGCCAGCAGCGTAACGGACACAAAAAACTATGGCTACACCTTC.

The chain uses TRBV25-1 and TRBJ2-7; 7 nucleotides agree with TRBD2. The trim removed 7 bases at V and 2 bases at J, leaving 5 bases unmatched. The CDR3 runs 13 residues. Germline CDR1 is MGHDK and CDR2 is SYGVNS. The CDR3 is CASTIAGTYEQYF. CDR3 nucleotides: TGTGCCAGCACCATAGCGGGCACCTACGAGCAGTACTTC.

The chain links TRBV6-5 to TRBJ2-7; D is unclear. V lost 2 bases, J lost 0 bases, and 11 bases lay in between. The CDR3 extends over 15 amino acids. In germline, CDR1 is MNHEY, CDR2 SVGAGI. CDR3 DNA: TGTGCCAGCAGTTACAGGCGGACCGACTCCTACGAGCAGTACTTC. Its protein is CASSYRRTDSYEQYF.

The rearrangement links TRBV7-9 to TRBJ2-5; D not certain. Trimming shortened V by 3 bases and J by 14 bases, and 4 bases separated the two germline ends. The CDR3 is 8 residues long. Germline assignment: CDR1 SEHNR and CDR2 FQNEAQ (reference sequence). CDR3 in amino acids: CASSFGYF. DNA for the CDR3: TGTGCCAGCAGCTTCGGATACTTC.

This clone was found a few times. At one of its ends the junction is not consistent with the germline gene, which may arise from a read error. The sample carries other DNA sequences with the same CDR3. V gene TRBV19 combines with J gene TRBJ1-4; possible D gene TRBD1, 5 bases. The CDR3 consists of 14 residues. Germline V gene sequence: CDR1 LNHDA, CDR2 SQIVND (reference sequence). CDR3 region: CASSIGVSEEKLFF. Written as DNA, the CDR3 is TGCGCCAGTAGTATAGGGGTTTCTGAAGAAAAACTGTTTTTT.

The chain joins TRBV11-2 to TRBJ1-3, with 7 bases matching TRBD1. This CDR3 spans 14 amino acids. V shed 3 bases, J shed 4 bases, and the junction held 3 bases outside the gene matches. Germline V gene lookup returns CDR1 SGHAT and CDR2 FQNNGV. DNA for the CDR3: TGTGCCAGCAGCTTCGCGGGACAGGGAAACACCATATATTTT. It is translated as CASSFAGQGNTIYF.

This clone has only a few counts. This rearrangement joins TRBV20-1 to TRBJ1-1; D unresolved. In germline, CDR1 is DFQATT, CDR2 SNEGSKA (reference sequence). The ends were cut back, 2 bases at V and 7 bases at J, with 8 bases in the middle. The CDR3 runs 11 residues. The CDR3, as DNA: TGCAGTGCTAGACCCTGGGGTGAAGCTTTCTTT. This codes for CSARPWGEAFF.

This clone was seen ten or more times. The V gene is TRBV7-2, the J gene TRBJ2-4; possible D gene TRBD2, 5 bases. CDR1 is SGHTA, CDR2 FQGNSA, per germline. V lost 5 bases and J 0 bases, leaving 23 bases between the germline ends. The CDR3 totals 19 residues. As DNA, the CDR3 is TGTGCCAGCAGCCCCCGTGAACGCGGGCGGTCGTTAGCCAAAAACATTCAGTACTTC. Protein sequence: CASSPRERGRSLAKNIQYF.

The genes are TRBV4-2 and TRBJ2-7; weak D call: TRBD2 (6 bases). Trimming pared 4 bases from V and 3 bases from J, leaving 22 bases between. The CDR3 runs to 17 residues. CDR1 is LGHNA and CDR2 is YNFKEQ in the germline V gene. CDR3 bases: TGTGCCAGCAGCCGGGAGGAGTCAAGCCTAACTAGCTACGAGCAGTACTTC. This encodes CASSREESSLTSYEQYF.

This rearrangement joins TRBV18 to TRBJ1-1, with 12 nucleotides matching TRBD1. The CDR3 extends over 16 amino acids. The trim removed 6 bases at V and 4 bases at J, leaving 9 bases unmatched. Germline CDR1 reads KGHSH; CDR2 reads LQKENI. This CDR3 reads CASSSGTGGDVTEAFF. The DNA for the CDR3 is TGTGCCAGCTCGTCCGGGACAGGGGGCGATGTCACTGAAGCTTTCTTT. Full variable domain (rest looked up from reference TRBV18 and TRBJ1-1): NAGVMQNPRHLVRRRGQEARLRCSPMKGHSHVYWYRQLPEEGLKFMVYLQKENIIDESGMPKERFSAEFPKEGPSILRIQQVVRGDSAAYFCASSSGTGGDVTEAFFGQGTRLTVV.

V is TRBV25-1 and J is TRBJ1-3; no reliable D call. This CDR3 contains 14 residues. Germline V gene sequence: CDR1 MGHDK, CDR2 SYGVNS. V was cut by 3 bases and J by 0 bases, with 6 bases left in between. CDR3 bases: TGTGCCAGCAGTGACTTTGGCTCTGGAAACACCATATATTTT. Protein product: CASSDFGSGNTIYF. The variable domain in full, completed from reference TRBV25-1 and TRBJ1-3, reads EADIYQTPRYLVIGTGKKITLECSQTMGHDKMYWYQQDPGMELHLIHYSYGVNSTEKGDLSSESTVSRIRTEHFPLTLESARPSHTSQYLCASSDFGSGNTIYFGEGSWLTVV.

CDR3 coding DNA: TGTGCCAGCGGGACAGGGGTCAGAACTAATGAAAAACTGTTTTTT. This sequence encodes CASGTGVRTNEKLFF. The chain has TRBV2 and TRBJ1-4; 10 bases match TRBD1. The germline gives CDR1 SNHLY, CDR2 FYNNEI. Trimming cost V 8 bases and J 1 base; bases outside gene matches: 4. CDR3 length equals 15 residues.